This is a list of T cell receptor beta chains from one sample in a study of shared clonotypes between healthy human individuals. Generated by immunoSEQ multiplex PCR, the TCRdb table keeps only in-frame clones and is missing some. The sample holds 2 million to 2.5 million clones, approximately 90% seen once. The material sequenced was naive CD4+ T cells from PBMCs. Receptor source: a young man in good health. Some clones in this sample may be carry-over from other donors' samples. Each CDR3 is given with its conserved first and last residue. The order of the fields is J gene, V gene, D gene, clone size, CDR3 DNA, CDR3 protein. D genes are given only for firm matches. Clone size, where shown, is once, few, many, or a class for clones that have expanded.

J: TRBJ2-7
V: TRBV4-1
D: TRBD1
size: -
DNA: TGCGCCAGCAGCCAAGAAGGGCTAGGGGACAGAGCCTACGAGCAGTACTTC
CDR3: CASSQEGLGDRAYEQYF

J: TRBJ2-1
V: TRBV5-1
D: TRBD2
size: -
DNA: TGCGCCAGCAGCTTGGCCTCGGGACTAGCGGGAGCTGAGACTATCAATGAGCAGTTCTTC
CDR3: CASSLASGLAGAETINEQFF

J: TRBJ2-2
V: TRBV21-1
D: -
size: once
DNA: TGTGCCAGCAGCGGCTTTATTGACAGACGGTGGGCCGGGGAGCTGTTTTTT
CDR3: CASSGFIDRRWAGELFF

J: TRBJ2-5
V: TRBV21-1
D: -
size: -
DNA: TGTGCCAGCAGCAAAGCTAATCGGGACAGCCAAGAGACCCAGTACTTC
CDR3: CASSKANRDSQETQYF

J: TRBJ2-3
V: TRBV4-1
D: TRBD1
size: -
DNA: TGCGCCAGCAGCCGGGGACAGGACACAGATACGCAGTATTTT
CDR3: CASSRGQDTDTQYF

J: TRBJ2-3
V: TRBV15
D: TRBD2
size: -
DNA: TGTGCCACCCAAATCACTAGCGGCACAGATACGCAGTATTTT
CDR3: CATQITSGTDTQYF

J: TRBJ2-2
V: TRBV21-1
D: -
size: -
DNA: TGTGCCAGCAGCAAATGTCCAGCTCTTGCCGTGTCGAACACCGGGGAGCTGTTTTTT
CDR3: CASSKCPALAVSNTGELFF

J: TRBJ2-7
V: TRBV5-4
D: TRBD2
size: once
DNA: TGTGCCAGCAGCCAACCCGGGACTAGCGACGAGCAGTACTTC
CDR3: CASSQPGTSDEQYF

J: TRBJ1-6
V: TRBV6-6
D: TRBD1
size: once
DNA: TGTGCCAGCAGCCGCGGGGACAGCGATTATAATTCACCCCTCCACTTT
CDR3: CASSRGDSDYNSPLHF

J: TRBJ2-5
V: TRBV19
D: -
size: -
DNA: TGTGCCAGTAGTGCCTCGGATGCGGGACGTGAGACCCAGTACTTC
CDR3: CASSASDAGRETQYF

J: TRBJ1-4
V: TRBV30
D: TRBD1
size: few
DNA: TGTGCCTGGAGTGTACTTCCTAGGACAGGATCCAGCGAAAAACTGTTTTTT
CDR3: CAWSVLPRTGSSEKLFF

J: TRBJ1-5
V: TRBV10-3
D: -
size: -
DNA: TGTGCCATCAGTGGGATCTTTAATCAGCCCCAGCATTTT
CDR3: CAISGIFNQPQHF

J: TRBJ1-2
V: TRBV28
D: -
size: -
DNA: TGTGCCAGCAGTTCTCCCGCGACCCTCGCTGGCACCTTC
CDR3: CASSSPATLAGTF

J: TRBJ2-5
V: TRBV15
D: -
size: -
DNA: TGTGCCACCAGCCCCCAAAAGGTGGAGACCCAGTACTTC
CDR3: CATSPQKVETQYF